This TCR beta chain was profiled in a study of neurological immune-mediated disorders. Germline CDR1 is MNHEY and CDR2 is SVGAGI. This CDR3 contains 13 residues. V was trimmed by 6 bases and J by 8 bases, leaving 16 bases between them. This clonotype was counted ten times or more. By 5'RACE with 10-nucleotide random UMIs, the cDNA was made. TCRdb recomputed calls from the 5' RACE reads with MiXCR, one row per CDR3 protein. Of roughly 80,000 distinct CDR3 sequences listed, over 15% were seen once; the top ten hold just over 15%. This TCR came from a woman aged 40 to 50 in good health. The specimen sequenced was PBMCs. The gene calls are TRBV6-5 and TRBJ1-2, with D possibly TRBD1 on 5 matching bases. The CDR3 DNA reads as TGTGCCAGCAGGGCAGGGTGGACCGGGGGCTACACCTTC. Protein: CASRAGWTGGYTF.